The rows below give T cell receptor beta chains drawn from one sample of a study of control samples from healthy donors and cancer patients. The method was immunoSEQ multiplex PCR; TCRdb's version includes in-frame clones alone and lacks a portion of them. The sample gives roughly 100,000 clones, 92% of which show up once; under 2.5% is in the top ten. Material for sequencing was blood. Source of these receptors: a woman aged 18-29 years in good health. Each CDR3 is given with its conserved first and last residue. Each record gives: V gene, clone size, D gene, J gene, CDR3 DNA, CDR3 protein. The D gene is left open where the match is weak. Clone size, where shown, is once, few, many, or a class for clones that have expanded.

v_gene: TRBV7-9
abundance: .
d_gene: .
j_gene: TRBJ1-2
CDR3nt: TGTGCCAGCAGCGGGAGAGGTGGCTACACCTTC
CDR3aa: CASSGRGGYTF

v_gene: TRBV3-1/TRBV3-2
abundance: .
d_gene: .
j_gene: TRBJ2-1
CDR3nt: TGTGCCAGCAGCTGGGGACACAATGAGCAGTTCTTC
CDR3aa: CASSWGHNEQFF

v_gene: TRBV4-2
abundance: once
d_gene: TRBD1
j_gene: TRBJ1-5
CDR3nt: TGTGCCAGCAGCCAAGATGGGACAGGGGGACAGCAGCCCCAGCATTTT
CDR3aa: CASSQDGTGGQQPQHF

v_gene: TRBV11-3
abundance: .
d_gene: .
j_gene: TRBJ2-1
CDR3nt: TGTGCCAGCAGCCAAACAATGAATGAGCAGTTCTTC
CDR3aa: CASSQTMNEQFF

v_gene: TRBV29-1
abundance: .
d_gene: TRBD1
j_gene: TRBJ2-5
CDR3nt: TGCAGCGTAAGGACAGGGGTAAAGACCCAGTACTTC
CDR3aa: CSVRTGVKTQYF

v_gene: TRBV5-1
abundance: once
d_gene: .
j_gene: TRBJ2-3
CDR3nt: TGCGCCAGCAGCTTGGGACTAAATCCAGACAGCACAGATACGCAGTATTTT
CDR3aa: CASSLGLNPDSTDTQYF

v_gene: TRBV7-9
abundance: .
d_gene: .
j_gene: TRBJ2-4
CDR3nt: TGTGCCAGCAGCCCCCAAGGAAACATTCAGTACTTC
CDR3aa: CASSPQGNIQYF

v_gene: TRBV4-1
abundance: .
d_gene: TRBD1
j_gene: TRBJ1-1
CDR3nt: TGCGCCAGCAGCCCTAACAGGGGTTTGAACACTGAAGCTTTCTTT
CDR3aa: CASSPNRGLNTEAFF

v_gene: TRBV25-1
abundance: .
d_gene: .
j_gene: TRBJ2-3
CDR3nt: TGTGCCAGCAGTGAATATCTCAGGCGCACAGATACGCAGTATTTT
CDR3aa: CASSEYLRRTDTQYF

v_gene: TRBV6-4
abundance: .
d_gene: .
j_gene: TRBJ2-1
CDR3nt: TGTGCCAGCAGTGACTCTAGTCATGAGCAGTTCTTC
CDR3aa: CASSDSSHEQFF

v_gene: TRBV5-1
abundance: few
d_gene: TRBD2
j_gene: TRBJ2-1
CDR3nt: TGCGCCAGCAGCCCACTAGCGGGGGTCGCTAATGAGCAGTTCTTC
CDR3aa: CASSPLAGVANEQFF

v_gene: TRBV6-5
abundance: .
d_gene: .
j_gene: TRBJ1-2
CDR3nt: TGTGCCAGCTATGGTGAGGGAGTTAACTATGGCTACACCTTC
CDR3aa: CASYGEGVNYGYTF

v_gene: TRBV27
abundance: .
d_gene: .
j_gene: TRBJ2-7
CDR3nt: TGTGCCAGCAGCGGTGACAGGGGAGGGTACGAGCAGTACTTC
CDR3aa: CASSGDRGGYEQYF

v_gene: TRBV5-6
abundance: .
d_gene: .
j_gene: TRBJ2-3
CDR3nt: TGTGCCAGCAGCCCGAGTGCAGATACGCAGTATTTT
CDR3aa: CASSPSADTQYF

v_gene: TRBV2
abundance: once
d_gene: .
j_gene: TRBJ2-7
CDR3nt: TGTGCCAGCAGTGGACGGACCGGGGCTAGGGAGCAGTACTTC
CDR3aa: CASSGRTGAREQYF

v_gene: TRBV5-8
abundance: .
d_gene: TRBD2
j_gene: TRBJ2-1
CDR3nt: TGTGCCAGCAGCTTCCTAGCGGGAGCAAATGAGCAGTTCTTC
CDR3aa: CASSFLAGANEQFF

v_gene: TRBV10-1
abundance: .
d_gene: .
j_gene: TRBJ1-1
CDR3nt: TGCGCCAGCAGTGAGTCGAAGGGGTGGAAGGTTGGAGGGTTTGGAGCTTTCTTT
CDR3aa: CASSESKGWKVGGFGAFF

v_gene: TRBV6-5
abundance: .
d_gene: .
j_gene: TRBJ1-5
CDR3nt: TGTGCCAGTTCTCCAATGACAGATAGCAATCAGCCCCAGCATTTT
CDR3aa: CASSPMTDSNQPQHF

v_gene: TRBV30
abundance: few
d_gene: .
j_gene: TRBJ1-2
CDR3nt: TGTGCCTGTGAAGGGTATGGCTACACCTTC
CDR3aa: CACEGYGYTF

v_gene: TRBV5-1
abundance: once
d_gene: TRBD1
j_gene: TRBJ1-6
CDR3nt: TGCGCCAGCAGCTTTCAGGGGGATAATAATTCACCCCTCCACTTT
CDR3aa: CASSFQGDNNSPLHF

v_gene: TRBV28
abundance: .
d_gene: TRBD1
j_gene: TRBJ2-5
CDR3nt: TGTGCCAGCAGCTCGGACAGGGGGCCGGGAGAGACCCAGTACTTC
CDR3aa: CASSSDRGPGETQYF

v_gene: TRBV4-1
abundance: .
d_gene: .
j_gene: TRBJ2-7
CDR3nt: TGCGCCAGCAGCCAAGATCTGGGTTTCGCCGAGCAGTACTTC
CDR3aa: CASSQDLGFAEQYF

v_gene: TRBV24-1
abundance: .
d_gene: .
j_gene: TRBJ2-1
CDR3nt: TGTGCCACCAGTGACAGAGACAATGAGCAGTTCTTC
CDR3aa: CATSDRDNEQFF

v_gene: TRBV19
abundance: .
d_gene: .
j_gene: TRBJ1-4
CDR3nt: TGTGCCAGTACCCCTCGAGGTATAGTAATCGGTGCAACTAATGAAAAACTGTTTTTT
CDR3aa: CASTPRGIVIGATNEKLFF

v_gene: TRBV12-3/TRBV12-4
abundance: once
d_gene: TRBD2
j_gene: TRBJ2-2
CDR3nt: TGTGCCAGCGATCGGGAGGACACCGGGGAGCTGTTTTTT
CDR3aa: CASDREDTGELFF

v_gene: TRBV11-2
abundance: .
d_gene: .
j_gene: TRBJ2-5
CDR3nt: TGTGCCAGCGGCCAACACGGGGGCGATCAAGAGACCCAGTACTTC
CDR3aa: CASGQHGGDQETQYF

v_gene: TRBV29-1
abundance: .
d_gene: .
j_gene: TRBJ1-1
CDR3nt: TGCAGCGGTAACAGGGAAACTGAAGCTTTCTTT
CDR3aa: CSGNRETEAFF